This T cell receptor (beta chain) was documented in a study of blood T cell dynamics during melanoma immunotherapy. Libraries were prepared by immunoSEQ multiplex PCR; TCRdb keeps only in-frame clonotypes and omits some of them. The sample lists over 5,500 clones, around 81% occurring once. This CDR3 has 15 amino acids. Germline V gene data show CDR1 as SGHKS and CDR2 as YYEKEE (reference sequence). The V gene lost 4 bases and the J gene lost 4 bases, with 17 bases spanning the gap. Time point: pre-treatment baseline. The specimen was blood, collected from a patient treated with checkpoint blockade. The chain has TRBV5-5 and TRBJ2-5; perhaps D is TRBD1 or TRBD2 (5 bases each). The source is a human donor with melanoma. The CDR3 nucleotides are TGTGCCAGCAGCCCAGCAGGGAGCGATACAGAGACCCAGTACTTC. It specifies CASSPAGSDTETQYF.